These 10 T cell receptor beta chains were all obtained from the same sample, sequenced in a study of shared T cell receptors in the human thymus. Produced via immunoSEQ multiplex PCR; TCRdb's table is partial and in-frame only. Of a few hundred thousand clones in the sample, roughly 94% are singletons; the top ten hold about 0.02%. The sample comprised thymocytes. These receptors all stem from a human donor.

The V call is TRBV7-9, the J call TRBJ2-6; the D call may be TRBD1 or TRBD2 (5 bases each). This CDR3 contains 18 residues. Germline CDR1 reads SEHNR; CDR2 reads FQNEAQ (reference sequence). Trimming took off 1 base at V and 0 bases at J, with 13 bases between the two ends. CDR3 nucleotides: TGTGCCAGCAGCTTAGTCACAGGACTCCTCTCTGGGGCCAACGTCCTGACTTTC. Translating gives CASSLVTGLLSGANVLTF.

The gene calls are TRBV28 and TRBJ2-7; tentative D call: TRBD2 (6 bases). Trimming took 5 bases from V and 2 from J, leaving 19 bases between them. The length of the CDR3 is 16 residues. CDR1 MDHEN and CDR2 SYDVKM come from the germline V gene. The chain's CDR3 is CASSGGGLAMPYEQYF. In DNA form, the CDR3 reads TGTGCCAGCAGTGGAGGCGGGCTAGCGATGCCCTACGAGCAGTACTTC.

The chain recombines TRBV28 with TRBJ2-7, with TRBD1 matching 7 bases. This CDR3 contains 15 residues. V lost 6 bases to trimming and J lost 3 bases; unmatched junction nucleotides: 11. Germline V gene sequence: CDR1 MDHEN, CDR2 SYDVKM. The CDR3: CASSRRQGEGYEQYF. Here the CDR3 DNA reads TGTGCCAGCAGCCGGAGACAGGGTGAGGGCTACGAGCAGTACTTC.

This sequence joins TRBV5-4 and TRBJ2-7; the match to TRBD2 covers 7 bases. Germline values: CDR1 SGHNT, CDR2 YYREEE (reference sequence). The CDR3 runs to 15 residues. V was clipped by 3 bases and J by 2 bases; unmatched bases: 8. CDR3 loop: CASSSPGRVPYEQYF. The CDR3 nucleotides are TGTGCCAGCAGCTCCCCGGGGAGGGTACCCTACGAGCAGTACTTC.

This chain joins TRBV7-2 and TRBJ1-3, with D unresolved. V gave up 4 bases and J gave up 4 bases, with 14 bases separating them. CDR1 and CDR2 from the germline V gene are SGHTA and FQGNSA. The CDR3 has 15 residues. CDR3 protein: CASSSLATQGNTIYF. Written as DNA, the CDR3 is TGTGCCAGCAGCTCTTTGGCGACACAAGGAAACACCATATATTTT.

This clone came up a few times. The chain employs TRBV4-1 and TRBJ1-5; TRBD1 might be the D (5 bases). CDR1 and CDR2 (germline): MGHRA, YSYEKL. V was trimmed by 1 base and J by 2 bases, leaving 9 bases between them. The CDR3 contains 15 residues. The CDR3 loop is CASSQGQRGNQPQHF. CDR3 nucleotides: TGCGCCAGCAGCCAAGGACAGCGGGGCAATCAGCCCCAGCATTTT.

V is TRBV2 and J is TRBJ2-5; 7 positions agree with TRBD2. V lost 6 bases, J lost 1 base, and 8 bases stayed unmatched. CDR3 length: 15 residues. Germline loops: CDR1 SNHLY, CDR2 FYNNEI. In nucleotides, the CDR3 is TGTGCCAGCAGGATCCTAGCGGACCCCCAAGAGACCCAGTACTTC. This codes for CASRILADPQETQYF.

This chain joins TRBV18 and TRBJ2-3, with a possible D match to TRBD1 (5 bases). The CDR3 is 16 residues long. Trimming pared 4 bases from V and 1 base from J, leaving 15 bases between. The germline gives CDR1 KGHSH, CDR2 LQKENI. CDR3 region: CASSLETGLCTDTQYF. In DNA, the CDR3 is TGTGCCAGCTCACTCGAAACAGGCCTCTGCACAGATACGCAGTATTTT.

This clone was recorded once. The chain is built from TRBV7-6 and TRBJ2-2; D uncertain. The V end was cut by 1 base, the J end by 2 bases, with 8 bases between. In germline, CDR1 is SGHVS, CDR2 FNYEAQ. There are 15 residues in the CDR3. CDR3 loop: CASSLVAENTGELFF. CDR3 nucleotides: TGTGCCAGCAGCTTAGTGGCGGAAAACACCGGGGAGCTGTTTTTT.

The chain is built from TRBV5-8 and TRBJ1-2; no clear D gene. Germline V gene lookup returns CDR1 SGHTS and CDR2 YDEGEE. V lost 4 bases and J 7 bases, leaving 14 bases between the germline ends. The CDR3 covers 13 residues. CDR3 sequence (DNA): TGTGCCAGCAGCCGCCGTGGGAGTGGTGGCTACACCTTC. This codes for CASSRRGSGGYTF.